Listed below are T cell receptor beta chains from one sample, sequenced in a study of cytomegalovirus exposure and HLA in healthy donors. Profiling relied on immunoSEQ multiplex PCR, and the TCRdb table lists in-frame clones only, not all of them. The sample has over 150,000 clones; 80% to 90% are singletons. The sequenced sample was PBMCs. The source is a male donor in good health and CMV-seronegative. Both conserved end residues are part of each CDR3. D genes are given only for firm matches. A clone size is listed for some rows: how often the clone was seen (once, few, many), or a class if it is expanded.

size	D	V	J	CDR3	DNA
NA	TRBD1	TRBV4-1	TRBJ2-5	CASSQGGQEPQYF	TGCGCCAGCAGCCAGGGGGGACAGGAACCCCAGTACTTC
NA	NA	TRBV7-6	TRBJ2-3	CASSPGHRTDTQYF	TGTGCCAGCAGCCCGGGACACCGCACAGATACGCAGTATTTT
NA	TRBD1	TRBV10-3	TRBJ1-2	CAISESWAQGAAGYTF	TGTGCCATCAGTGAGTCCTGGGCACAGGGGGCGGCTGGCTACACCTTC
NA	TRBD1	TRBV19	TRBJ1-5	CASSKQGYSNQPQHF	TGTGCCAGTAGTAAACAGGGGTATAGCAATCAGCCCCAGCATTTT
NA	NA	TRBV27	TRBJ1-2	CASSLSGVAGYTF	TGTGCCAGCAGTTTATCAGGGGTGGCTGGCTACACCTTC
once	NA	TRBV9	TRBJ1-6	CASSVGAGVVNSPLHF	TGTGCCAGCAGCGTAGGGGCAGGGGTTGTTAATTCACCCCTCCACTTT
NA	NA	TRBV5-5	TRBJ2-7	CASSSRVSYEQYF	TGTGCCAGCAGCTCCCGGGTAAGCTACGAGCAGTACTTC
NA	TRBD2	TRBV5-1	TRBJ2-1	CASNPRLAGGRSNEQFF	TGCGCCAGCAACCCTCGACTAGCGGGAGGACGTAGCAATGAGCAGTTCTTC
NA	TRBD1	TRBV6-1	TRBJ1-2	CASSETGSFYGYTF	TGTGCCAGCAGTGAGACAGGGAGTTTCTATGGCTACACCTTC
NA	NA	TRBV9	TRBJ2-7	CASSGAGAYEQYF	TGTGCCAGCAGCGGCGCAGGGGCCTACGAGCAGTACTTC
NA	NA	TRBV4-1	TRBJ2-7	CASSQDRVGEQYF	TGCGCCAGCAGCCAAGACAGGGTAGGCGAGCAGTACTTC
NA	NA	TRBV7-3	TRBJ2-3	CASSSRGNTQYF	TGTGCCAGCAGTAGCCGCGGGAATACGCAGTATTTT
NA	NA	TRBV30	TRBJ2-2	CAWSVGRVTGELFF	TGTGCCTGGAGTGTTGGCAGGGTTACCGGGGAGCTGTTTTTT
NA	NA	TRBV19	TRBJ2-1	CASSIRRAGEQFF	TGTGCCAGTAGTATTAGGAGGGCCGGGGAGCAGTTCTTC
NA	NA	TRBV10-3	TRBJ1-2	CAISEGVKGDYGYTF	TGTGCCATCAGTGAAGGCGTGAAGGGGGACTATGGCTACACCTTC
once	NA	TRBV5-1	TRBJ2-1	CASSREATKVSEQFF	TGCGCCAGCAGCCGGGAAGCGACCAAAGTATCTGAGCAGTTCTTC
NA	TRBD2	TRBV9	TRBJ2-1	CASSVLAGGRDEQFF	TGTGCCAGCAGCGTACTAGCGGGGGGCAGGGATGAGCAGTTCTTC
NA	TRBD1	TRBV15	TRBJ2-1	CATSWTGTYNEQFF	TGTGCCACCAGTTGGACAGGGACCTACAATGAGCAGTTCTTC
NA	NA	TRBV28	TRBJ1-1	CASSFSGFWANTEAFF	TGTGCCAGCAGTTTCTCAGGGTTTTGGGCGAACACTGAAGCTTTCTTT
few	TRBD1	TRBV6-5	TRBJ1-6	CASGDREDSPLHF	TGTGCCAGCGGGGACAGGGAAGATTCACCCCTCCACTTT
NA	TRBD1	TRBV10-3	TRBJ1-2	CAISSGGQAPGYPF	TGTGCCATCAGTAGTGGAGGACAGGCCCCTGGCTACCCCTTC
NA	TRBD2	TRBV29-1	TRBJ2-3	CSVIAGGPGDTQYF	TGCAGCGTAATAGCGGGGGGGCCGGGAGATACGCAGTATTTT
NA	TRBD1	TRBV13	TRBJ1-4	CASSLEGAGEKLFF	TGTGCCAGCAGCTTGGAGGGGGCTGGGGAAAAACTGTTTTTT
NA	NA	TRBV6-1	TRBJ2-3	CASSVATDTQYF	TGTGCCAGCAGCGTAGCTACAGATACGCAGTATTTT
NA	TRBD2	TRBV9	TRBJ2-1	CASSVELAGDGEQFF	TGTGCCAGCAGCGTAGAACTAGCGGGAGACGGTGAGCAGTTCTTC
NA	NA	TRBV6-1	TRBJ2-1	CASSGPPGGQGYNEQFF	TGTGCCAGCAGTGGGCCGCCCGGGGGGCAGGGATACAATGAGCAGTTCTTC
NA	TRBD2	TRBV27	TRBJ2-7	CASSLGTSGRYEQYF	TGTGCCAGCAGTTTGGGGACTAGCGGGAGGTACGAGCAGTACTTC
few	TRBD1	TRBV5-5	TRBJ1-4	CASSDGDRGLMGEKLFF	TGTGCCAGTAGCGATGGGGACAGGGGGCTGATGGGTGAAAAACTGTTTTTT
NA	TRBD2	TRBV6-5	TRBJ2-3	CASRRGGTDTQYF	TGTGCCAGCAGGCGGGGGGGCACAGATACGCAGTATTTT
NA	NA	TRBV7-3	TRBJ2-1	CASSSSSSYNEQFF	TGTGCCAGCAGCTCGTCGAGCTCCTACAATGAGCAGTTCTTC
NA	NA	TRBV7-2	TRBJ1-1	CASSSGQRNTEAFF	TGTGCCAGCAGCTCGGGACAAAGGAACACTGAAGCTTTCTTT
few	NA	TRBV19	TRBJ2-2	CASSTQAGELFF	TGTGCCAGTAGTACTCAAGCGGGGGAGCTGTTTTTT
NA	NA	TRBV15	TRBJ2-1	CATSRATDNEQFF	TGTGCCACCAGCAGAGCCACTGACAATGAGCAGTTCTTC
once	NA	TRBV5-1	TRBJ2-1	CASSLGQINEQFF	TGCGCCAGCAGCCTCGGACAGATCAATGAGCAGTTCTTC
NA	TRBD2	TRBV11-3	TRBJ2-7	CASSLLAGGEQYF	TGTGCCAGCAGCTTACTAGCGGGAGGGGAGCAGTACTTC
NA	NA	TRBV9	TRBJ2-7	CASSPRMAGAYEQYF	TGTGCCAGCAGCCCGAGGATGGCGGGGGCGTACGAGCAGTACTTC
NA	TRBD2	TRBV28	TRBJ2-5	CASSFPIAGAKETQYF	TGTGCCAGCAGTTTCCCGATAGCGGGGGCGAAGGAGACCCAGTACTTC
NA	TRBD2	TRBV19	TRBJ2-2	CASHPSGKNTGELFF	TGTGCCAGCCACCCTAGCGGGAAGAACACCGGGGAGCTGTTTTTT
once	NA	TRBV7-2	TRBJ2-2	CASSLVSNTGELFF	TGTGCCAGCAGCTTAGTGAGTAACACCGGGGAGCTGTTTTTT